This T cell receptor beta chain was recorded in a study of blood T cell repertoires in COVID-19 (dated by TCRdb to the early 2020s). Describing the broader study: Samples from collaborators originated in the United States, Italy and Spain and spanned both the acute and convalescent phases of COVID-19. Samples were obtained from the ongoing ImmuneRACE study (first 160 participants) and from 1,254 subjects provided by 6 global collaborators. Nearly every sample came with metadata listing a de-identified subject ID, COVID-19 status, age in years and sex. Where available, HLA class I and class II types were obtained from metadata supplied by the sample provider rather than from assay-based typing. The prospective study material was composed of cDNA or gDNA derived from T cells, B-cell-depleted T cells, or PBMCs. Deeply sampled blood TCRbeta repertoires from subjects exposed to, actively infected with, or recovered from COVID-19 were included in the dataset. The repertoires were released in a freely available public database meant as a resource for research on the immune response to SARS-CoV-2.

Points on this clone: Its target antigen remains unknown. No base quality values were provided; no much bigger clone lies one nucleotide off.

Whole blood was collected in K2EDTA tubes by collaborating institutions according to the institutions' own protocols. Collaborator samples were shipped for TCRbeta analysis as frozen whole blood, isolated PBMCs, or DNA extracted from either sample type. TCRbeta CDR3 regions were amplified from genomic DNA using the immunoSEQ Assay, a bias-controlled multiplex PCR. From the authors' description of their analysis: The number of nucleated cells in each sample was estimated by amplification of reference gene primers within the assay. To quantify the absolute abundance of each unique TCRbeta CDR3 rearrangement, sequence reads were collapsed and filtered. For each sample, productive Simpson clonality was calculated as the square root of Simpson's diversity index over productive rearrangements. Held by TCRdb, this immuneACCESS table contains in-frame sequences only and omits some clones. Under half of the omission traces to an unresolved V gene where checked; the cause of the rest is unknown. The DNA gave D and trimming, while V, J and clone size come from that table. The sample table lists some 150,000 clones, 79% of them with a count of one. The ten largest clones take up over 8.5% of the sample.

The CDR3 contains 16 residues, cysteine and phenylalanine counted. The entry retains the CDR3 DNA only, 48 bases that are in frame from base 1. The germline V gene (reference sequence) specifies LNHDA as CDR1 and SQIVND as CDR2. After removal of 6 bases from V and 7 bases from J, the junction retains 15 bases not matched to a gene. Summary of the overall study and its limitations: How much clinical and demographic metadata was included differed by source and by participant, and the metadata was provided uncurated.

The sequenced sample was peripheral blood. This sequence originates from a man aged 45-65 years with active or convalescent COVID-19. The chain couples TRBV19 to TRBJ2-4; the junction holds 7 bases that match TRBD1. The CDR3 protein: CASSSRQGFERNIQYF. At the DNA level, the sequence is TGTGCCAGTAGCTCCCGACAGGGTTTCGAAAGGAACATTCAGTACTTC.